A selection of T cell receptor beta chains follows, all from one sample in a study of blood T cell repertoires in COVID-19. Sequencing used immunoSEQ multiplex PCR; TCRdb keeps in-frame clones, though not all of them. The data hold 120,000 or so clones, with 65% to 80% observed a single time. The sequenced sample consisted of peripheral blood. The receptor set was obtained from a woman aged 60 to 75 with acute or convalescent COVID-19. Each CDR3 is given with its conserved first and last residue. The order of the fields is CDR3 DNA, CDR3 protein, V gene, J gene, D gene, clone size. A D gene is named only where the DNA matches it firmly. Clone size is given for some rows only: seen once, a few or many times, or a class if the clone is expanded.

TGCGCCCGCAGTCGGCAGGGGGTCGGCACCGGGGAGCTGTTTTTT,CARSRQGVGTGELFF,TRBV10-1,TRBJ2-2,TRBD1,-
TGTGCCAGCAGCTTAGAAGGCAGAGGCTATGGCTACACCTTC,CASSLEGRGYGYTF,TRBV7-2,TRBJ1-2,-,-
TGTGCCTCAGGGGGTGAAAGGAACAATGAGCAGTTCTTC,CASGGERNNEQFF,TRBV9,TRBJ2-1,TRBD1,-
TGTGCCAGCTCACCAAGAAAGACAGGGCTGGGAGGCTACACCTTC,CASSPRKTGLGGYTF,TRBV18,TRBJ1-2,TRBD1,-
TGTGCCAGCAATCATAGGGGGGGGGATCAGCCCCAGCATTTT,CASNHRGGDQPQHF,TRBV6-6,TRBJ1-5,-,-
TGTGCCTGGACGGGCCTTCGGGGGACCCAGTACTTC,CAWTGLRGTQYF,TRBV30,TRBJ2-5,-,few
TGTGCCAGCAGCGCAATAGCGGGGCCATCGTTCTTC,CASSAIAGPSFF,TRBV2,TRBJ2-1,TRBD2,-
TGTGCCACCAGCAGAGATTTGCAGTCCACAGATACGCAGTATTTT,CATSRDLQSTDTQYF,TRBV15,TRBJ2-3,-,-
TGTGCCAGCGGGGAAACAGGGGGCTATGGCTACACCTTC,CASGETGGYGYTF,TRBV6-5,TRBJ1-2,TRBD1,-
TGTGCCAGCAGCTTAGATATGAACACTGAAGCTTTCTTT,CASSLDMNTEAFF,TRBV7-9,TRBJ1-1,-,few
TGTGCCAGCAGTGGGCTAGCGGGGCCGGGGGAGACCCAGTACTTC,CASSGLAGPGETQYF,TRBV2,TRBJ2-5,TRBD2,-
TGCGCCAGCAGCTTGGGGCTAGGCTTAACTTACGAGCAGTACTTC,CASSLGLGLTYEQYF,TRBV5-1,TRBJ2-7,-,-
TGTGCCAGCCCCGGGACACCTTCCTACGAGCAGTACTTC,CASPGTPSYEQYF,TRBV25-1,TRBJ2-7,-,-
TGTGCCAGCTCACCCTCAACAGGGGGCGGTGAAAAACTGTTTTTT,CASSPSTGGGEKLFF,TRBV18,TRBJ1-4,TRBD1,-
TGTGCCAGCAGTATAGCGGGGGAGAGCTCTGGGGCCAACGTCCTGACTTTC,CASSIAGESSGANVLTF,TRBV4-2,TRBJ2-6,TRBD2,-
TGTGCCAGCAGCCGAATGTCAACAGGGGAGCTGTTTTTT,CASSRMSTGELFF,TRBV7-6,TRBJ2-2,-,-
TGTGCCAGCAGCCAACAGGGGGCAGGGTATAATTCACCCCTCCACTTT,CASSQQGAGYNSPLHF,TRBV5-6,TRBJ1-6,TRBD1,-